Listed here are 20 T cell receptor beta chains from one sample, sequenced in a study of CD4+ T cells in melanoma. TCRdb's table, derived via immunoSEQ multiplex PCR, lists solely in-frame clones and lacks some. Here the sample spans more than 12,000 clones, around 80% being singletons. Sequenced: cells from a culture (not recorded whether cultured in vitro). Source of these receptors: a human donor with melanoma.

This clone was observed a few times. The rearrangement uses TRBV7-2 and TRBJ2-3, with a possible D match to TRBD2 (5 bases). The ends were cut back, 2 bases at V and 3 bases at J, with 12 bases in the middle. The germline V gene has CDR1 SGHTA and CDR2 FQGNSA. The CDR3 loop spans 15 amino acids. CDR3 DNA: TGTGCCAGCAGCTTACAGCGGCTAGCTACAGATACGCAGTATTTT. Protein sequence: CASSLQRLATDTQYF. Supplemented by reference TRBV7-2 and TRBJ2-3, the full variable domain reads GAGVSQSPSNKVTEKGKDVELRCDPISGHTALYWYRQSLGQGLEFLIYFQGNSAPDKSGLPSDRFSAERTGGSVSTLTIQRTQQEDSAVYLCASSLQRLATDTQYFGPGTRLTVL.

The V gene is TRBV18, the J gene TRBJ2-7; a weak D match, TRBD2 (6 bases). V was shortened by 3 bases and J by 5 bases, with 11 bases between the two germline ends. This CDR3 is built from 13 residues. CDR1 KGHSH and CDR2 LQKENI come from the germline V gene. CDR3 amino acids: CASSPPGVNEQYF. Here the CDR3 DNA reads TGTGCCAGCTCACCCCCGGGGGTCAACGAGCAGTACTTC.

The chain recombines TRBV4-1 with TRBJ2-7; a weak D match, TRBD1 (6 bases). CDR3 length: 13 amino acids. The V end was cut by 6 bases, the J end by 7 bases, with 16 bases between. CDR1 is MGHRA and CDR2 is YSYEKL in the germline V gene. CDR3 amino acids: CASRPGPRGEQYF. CDR3 coding DNA: TGCGCCAGCAGGCCGGGCCCTAGGGGGGAGCAGTACTTC.

The gene calls are TRBV7-2 and TRBJ1-5, with 7 nucleotides matching TRBD1. Trimming at V came to 2 bases and at J to 6 bases, leaving 4 bases not matched to a gene. The V gene's germline CDR1 is SGHTA and CDR2 FQGNSA. CDR3 length: 14 amino acids. The CDR3 DNA sequence: TGTGCCAGCAGCTTAATAGGGGGCGGTCAGCCCCAGCATTTT. Amino acid sequence: CASSLIGGGQPQHF.

This CDR3 reads CASGLAPIWGREAGELFF. In nucleotides, the CDR3 is TGTGCTAGTGGTTTGGCCCCAATTTGGGGCAGGGAGGCCGGGGAGCTGTTTTTT. V gene TRBV12-5 combines with J gene TRBJ2-2; perhaps TRBD2 as D (6 bases). Per the germline V gene, CDR1 is LGHNT and CDR2 is FRNRAP. This CDR3 comprises 18 residues. Trimming removed 1 base at V and 6 bases at J, with 21 bases between.

This chain uses TRBV11-2 with TRBJ2-7, with D unclear. Germline CDR1 reads SGHAT; CDR2 reads FQNNGV. This CDR3 is built from 14 residues. V was pared by 3 bases and J by 6 bases, with 15 bases between. CDR3 nucleotide sequence: TGTGCCAGCAGCTTGGGCCTGGCGAAAGTCGAGCAGTACTTC. Protein product: CASSLGLAKVEQYF. Complete variable domain (other parts from reference TRBV11-2 and TRBJ2-7): EAGVAQSPRYKIIEKRQSVAFWCNPISGHATLYWYQQILGQGPKLLIQFQNNGVVDDSQLPKDRFSAERLKGVDSTLKIQPAKLEDSAVYLCASSLGLAKVEQYFGPGTRLTVT.

V usage is TRBV5-1 and J usage is TRBJ1-2; D unresolved. The CDR3 runs 13 residues. Germline CDR1 is SGHRS and CDR2 is YFSETQ. The ends were cut back, 0 bases at V and 1 base at J, with 4 bases in the middle. CDR3 residues: CASSLGHNYGYTF. CDR3 sequence (DNA): TGCGCCAGCAGCTTGGGGCATAACTATGGCTACACCTTC.

This chain links TRBV15 with TRBJ1-6; D gene uncertain. Trimming stripped 1 base from V and 6 bases from J, with 4 bases between. Germline V gene data show CDR1 as LNHNV and CDR2 as YYDKDF (reference sequence). The CDR3 runs to 13 residues. CDR3 residues: CATSRVPNSPLHF. CDR3 nucleotides: TGTGCCACCAGCAGAGTCCCTAATTCACCCCTCCACTTT. Looking up the rest from reference TRBV15 and TRBJ1-6 gives the full variable domain: DAMVIQNPRYQVTQFGKPVTLSCSQTLNHNVMYWYQQKSSQAPKLLFHYYDKDFNNEADTPDNFQSRRPNTSFCFLDIRSPGLGDTAMYLCATSRVPNSPLHFGNGTRLTVT.

V and J are TRBV13 and TRBJ2-3; D is undetermined. The V gene lost 0 bases and the J gene lost 3 bases, with 13 bases spanning the gap. The length of the CDR3 is 16 residues. CDR1 PRHDT and CDR2 FYEKMQ come from the germline V gene (reference sequence). The CDR3 region has the DNA TGTGCCAGCAGCTTAGGTGGTTTAGTCAGTACAGATACGCAGTATTTT. Its translation: CASSLGGLVSTDTQYF.

The chain carries TRBV18 and TRBJ1-1; D is undetermined. The CDR3 is 15 residues long. Germline V CDR1 and CDR2: KGHSH, LQKENI. Trimming shortened V by 1 base and J by 0 bases, and 9 bases separated the two germline ends. CDR3 region: CASSPLGRMNTEAFF. The CDR3 nucleotides are TGTGCCAGCTCACCACTCGGTCGTATGAACACTGAAGCTTTCTTT.

This chain joins TRBV27 and TRBJ2-1; 11 nucleotides align to TRBD1. Germline lookup yields CDR1 MNHEY and CDR2 SMNVEV (reference sequence). The V gene end was trimmed by 7 bases and the J gene end by 0 bases; junction bases not matched to a gene: 14. CDR3 length: 19 amino acids. The CDR3 loop is CASTPVGQGAERSYNEQFF. The CDR3 region has the DNA TGTGCCAGCACCCCCGTTGGACAGGGGGCAGAACGCTCCTACAATGAGCAGTTCTTC.

The chain recombines TRBV5-1 with TRBJ2-1, with TRBD2 as a possible D gene (6 bases). CDR3 length: 14 residues. Trimming shortened V by 0 bases and J by 4 bases, and 8 bases separated the two germline ends. From germline, CDR1 is SGHRS and CDR2 YFSETQ. CDR3 amino acids: CASSLGDFYNEQFF. CDR3 DNA: TGCGCCAGCAGCTTGGGGGACTTTTACAATGAGCAGTTCTTC.

The J gene is TRBJ2-3, the V gene TRBV9; 13 positions agree with TRBD2. Germline values: CDR1 SGDLS, CDR2 YYNGEE. With V trimmed by 4 bases and J by 6 bases, 5 bases remained unmatched. The CDR3 loop spans 15 amino acids. The CDR3, as DNA: TGTGCCAGCAGCACTAGCGGGGGGGCGTGGGATACGCAGTATTTT. This encodes CASSTSGGAWDTQYF.

J is TRBJ2-7 and V is TRBV19, with TRBD2 matching over 9 bases. CDR1 is LNHDA and CDR2 is SQIVND in the germline V gene (reference sequence). CDR3 size: 15 residues. J was trimmed by 4 bases and V by 4 bases; bases with no gene match: 8. The CDR3 nucleotides are TGTGCCAGTAGTAAACAAGCGGGGGGTCGGTACGAGCAGTACTTC. Its protein is CASSKQAGGRYEQYF.

V is TRBV6-5 and J is TRBJ2-1; no clear D gene. The CDR3 covers 11 residues. CDR1 is MNHEY and CDR2 is SVGAGI in the germline V gene. The V gene lost 6 bases and the J gene lost 4 bases, with 4 bases spanning the gap. CDR3 DNA: TGTGCCAGCAGGGATTACAATGAGCAGTTCTTC. The encoded protein is CASRDYNEQFF.

This sequence joins TRBV6-1 and TRBJ1-3; no firm D call. CDR3 length equals 12 residues. Trimming shortened V by 2 bases and J by 4 bases, and 3 bases separated the two germline ends. Germline loops: CDR1 MNHNS, CDR2 SASEGT. CDR3 in DNA: TGTGCCAGCAGTGAATCCGGAAACACCATATATTTT. It yields the protein CASSESGNTIYF.

This clone was seen only a few times. V is TRBV6-1 and J is TRBJ1-2; D remains ambiguous. This CDR3 contains 13 residues. V was pared by 4 bases and J by 7 bases, with 13 bases between. CDR1 and CDR2 from the germline V gene are MNHNS and SASEGT. As DNA, the CDR3 is TGTGCCAGCAGTGGGCTGATGGGAGGTGGCTACACCTTC. This sequence encodes CASSGLMGGGYTF.

The chain recombines TRBV4-1 with TRBJ2-2; D tentatively fits TRBD1 or TRBD2 (5 bases each). The CDR3 covers 14 residues. CDR1 and CDR2 (germline): MGHRA, YSYEKL. The germline V and J ends were trimmed by 3 bases and 4 bases, with 9 bases remaining between them. CDR3 loop: CASSQGRFTGELFF. In DNA, the CDR3 is TGCGCCAGCAGCCAGGGACGGTTCACCGGGGAGCTGTTTTTT.

Written as DNA, the CDR3 is TGTGCCAGCAGTTACGAAGGAGGCTATGGCTACACCTTC. Amino acid sequence: CASSYEGGYGYTF. The chain employs TRBV6-5 and TRBJ1-2; D is ambiguous. Germline V CDR1 and CDR2: MNHEY, SVGAGI. The CDR3 contains 13 residues. V was cut by 2 bases and J by 4 bases, with 8 bases left in between.

This sequence joins TRBV7-8 and TRBJ1-2, with D unresolved. V was trimmed by 4 bases and J by 0 bases, leaving 15 bases between them. Per germline, CDR1 SGHVS and CDR2 FQNEAQ. CDR3 length: 16 amino acids. The CDR3 loop is CASSSLWTEANYGYTF. CDR3 DNA: TGTGCCAGCAGCTCCCTGTGGACGGAGGCTAACTATGGCTACACCTTC.